Here is one T cell receptor (beta chain) with its context. Antigen specificity is unknown. TCRdb re-derived calls from the RT-PCR reads in MiXCR, one entry per CDR3 protein. The sample holds hundreds of thousands of distinct CDR3 sequences; 10% to 15% are singletons and the top ten take 13%. This sample was included in a study of response to subunit inactivated influenza vaccine. Study-level findings and limits: The authors suggested that every seasonal influenza vaccination recruits few new T cells.

The CDR3 totals 14 residues. J lost 4 bases, V lost 8 bases, and 9 bases had no gene match. Germline values: CDR1 LNHDA, CDR2 SQIVND (reference sequence). The source was PBMCs from blood, collected roughly 48 days after vaccination. This chain connects TRBV19 to TRBJ1-2; 8 positions agree with TRBD1. This sequence originates from a man aged 50 to 60 who received an inactivated influenza vaccine. CDR3 nucleotides: TGTGCCAGTGAGACAGGGGCCGACCCCTATGGCTACACCTTC. This translates into CASETGADPYGYTF.